Listed below are T cell receptor beta chains from one sample, sequenced in a study of monozygotic twins with inflammatory bowel disease. Following a re-call of the 5' RACE reads, TCRdb has one entry per CDR3 protein and lacks DNA. The table for this sample gives more than 300,000 distinct CDR3 sequences. The sequenced sample was blood. These receptors came from a human donor with ulcerative colitis or Crohn's disease, or a healthy co-twin of an affected twin (not recorded which). Both conserved end residues are part of each CDR3.

v_gene: TRBV7-3
j_gene: TRBJ2-2
CDR3aa: CASTPVGGNTGELFF

v_gene: TRBV7-9
j_gene: TRBJ1-2
CDR3aa: CASSAPDRVVVSGYTF

v_gene: TRBV5-1
j_gene: TRBJ2-3
CDR3aa: CASSLADRFTDTQYF

v_gene: TRBV6-5
j_gene: TRBJ2-2
CDR3aa: CASNYRLAGGTGELFF

v_gene: TRBV7-9
j_gene: TRBJ2-1
CDR3aa: CASSYPGHSSNEQFF

v_gene: TRBV7-9
j_gene: TRBJ2-6
CDR3aa: CASTHSGLDVLTF

v_gene: TRBV28
j_gene: TRBJ2-7
CDR3aa: CASSLRPRTYEQYF

v_gene: TRBV19
j_gene: TRBJ1-1
CDR3aa: CASSIVAGVNTEAFF

v_gene: TRBV4-3
j_gene: TRBJ1-2
CDR3aa: CASSPGGRGYGYTF

v_gene: TRBV21-1
j_gene: TRBJ2-7
CDR3aa: CASSKDREIYIEQYF

v_gene: TRBV6-1
j_gene: TRBJ1-1
CDR3aa: CASRTLDRGGNTEAFF

v_gene: TRBV7-9
j_gene: TRBJ2-5
CDR3aa: CASSSIWGGVQETQYF

v_gene: TRBV7-2
j_gene: TRBJ1-2
CDR3aa: CASSWTANYGYTF

v_gene: TRBV7-9
j_gene: TRBJ1-2
CDR3aa: CASSLGGQGDYGYTF

v_gene: TRBV7-2
j_gene: TRBJ1-1
CDR3aa: CASSGGTGTEAFF